A single sample is the source of the 17 T cell receptor beta chains below, sequenced in a study of blood T cells in healthy people across ages. Sample-barcoded 5' priming and a J-beta primer mix drove a second PCR of roughly 6 to 12 cycles. From the 5' RACE reads, TCRdb called clonotypes with MiXCR, one entry per CDR3 protein. The repertoire holds approximately 810,000 distinct CDR3 sequences, with 29% as singletons. The material sequenced was blood. The source of these receptors is a woman of 80 years or more in good health.

This clonotype was detected many times. The chain combines TRBV7-2 with TRBJ1-1; TRBD1 matches at 7 bases. The V gene's germline CDR1 is SGHTA and CDR2 FQGNSA. With V trimmed by 7 bases and J by 7 bases, 12 bases remained unmatched. This CDR3 has 14 residues. For the CDR3, the DNA is TGTGCCAGCAACCGACAGGGAGGCGCAGGTGAAGCTTTCTTT. Translation gives CASNRQGGAGEAFF. The full variable domain, its missing parts supplied by reference TRBV7-2 and TRBJ1-1, is GAGVSQSPSNKVTEKGKDVELRCDPISGHTALYWYRQSLGQGLEFLIYFQGNSAPDKSGLPSDRFSAERTGGSVSTLTIQRTQQEDSAVYLCASNRQGGAGEAFFGQGTRLTVV.

A word on this clonotype: Just one base apart from a much larger clone, this may be a read error. The rearrangement uses TRBV2 and TRBJ2-7; D is undetermined. Germline V gives CDR1 SNHLY, CDR2 FYNNEI. The CDR3 contains 15 residues. The germline V and J ends were trimmed by 1 base and 7 bases, with 17 bases remaining between them. DNA for the CDR3: TGTGCCAGCAGTGAAGGGACCACCCCCTACAATGAGCAGTACTTC. It codes for CASSEGTTPYNEQYF.

This clonotype was seen at least ten times. V usage is TRBV5-6 and J usage is TRBJ1-2, with 9 bases that match TRBD1. Germline V CDR1 and CDR2: SGHDT, YYEEEE. V trimming: 7 bases; J trimming: 6 bases; junction bases outside the gene matches: 10. This CDR3 comprises 14 residues. The CDR3 here is CASERLTGGNGYTF. The CDR3 DNA reads as TGTGCCAGCGAACGATTAACAGGGGGCAATGGCTACACCTTC.

The chain has TRBV20-1 and TRBJ1-1; D unclear. The CDR3 totals 12 residues. V was shortened by 6 bases and J by 1 base, with 9 bases between the two germline ends. Germline V gene data show CDR1 as DFQATT and CDR2 as SNEGSKA (reference sequence). The CDR3 here is CSALDWNTEAFF. The CDR3 DNA follows: TGCAGTGCCCTGGACTGGAACACTGAAGCTTTCTTT.

This clonotype was detected many times. The chain is built from TRBV7-2 and TRBJ2-1; TRBD1 aligns across 7 bases. V shed 1 base, J shed 7 bases, and the junction held 10 bases outside the gene matches. This CDR3 comprises 16 residues. Germline V gene sequence: CDR1 SGHTA, CDR2 FQGNSA. The CDR3 loop reads CASSLEGATGLNEQFF. The CDR3 DNA reads TGTGCCAGCAGCTTAGAGGGGGCAACAGGATTGAATGAGCAGTTCTTC.

Comments on this clonotype: A much larger clone is a single base away; this may be a read error. The chain employs TRBV7-2 and TRBJ2-3, with D possibly matching TRBD1 (6 bases). Germline lookup yields CDR1 SGHTA and CDR2 FQGNSA. The V and J ends lost 3 bases and 5 bases respectively, with 12 bases between them. The CDR3 is 14 residues long. The CDR3 loop reads CASSLTGPLDTQYF. The CDR3 nucleotides read TGTGCCAGCAGCTTGACAGGTCCACTAGATACGCAGTATTTT.

On this clonotype itself: A much larger clone is a single base away; this may be a read error. The rearrangement joins TRBV11-2 to TRBJ2-7; the match to TRBD2 covers 7 bases. Germline V gene lookup returns CDR1 SGHAT and CDR2 FQNNGV. This CDR3 has 15 residues. Germline trimming cut 1 base from V and 7 bases from J; bases unmatched to any gene: 10. The CDR3 here is CASSLGGGVYNEQYF. The CDR3 DNA reads TGTGCCAGCAGCTTAGGCGGGGGAGTCTACAATGAGCAGTACTTC.

The chain recombines TRBV6-2 or TRBV6-3 with TRBJ1-5; a possible D gene is TRBD1 (6 bases). CDR3 length equals 13 residues. V shed 5 bases and J shed 5 bases, with 10 bases lying between them. In germline, CDR1 is MNHEY, CDR2 SVGEGT. The CDR3: CASSNRVYQPQHF. The CDR3 nucleotides are TGTGCCAGCAGTAACAGGGTATATCAGCCCCAGCATTTT.

The J gene is TRBJ2-7, the V gene TRBV20-1; tentatively, D is TRBD2 (6 bases). The germline V and J ends were trimmed by 1 base and 3 bases, with 10 bases remaining between them. The length of the CDR3 is 13 residues. Germline assignment: CDR1 DFQATT and CDR2 SNEGSKA (reference sequence). The CDR3 DNA reads TGCAGTGCTAGAGCAGGGCGGGACTACGAGCAGTACTTC. It is translated as CSARAGRDYEQYF.

The CDR3 DNA reads as TGCAGTGCGAAGGACCCGAGGGGCACTGAAGCTTTCTTT. Amino acids: CSAKDPRGTEAFF. The V gene is TRBV20-1, the J gene TRBJ2-1; a weak D match, TRBD1 (5 bases). The last part of the DNA fits TRBJ1-1 better; the J call may be wrong. The length of the CDR3 is 13 residues. The germline gives CDR1 DFQATT, CDR2 SNEGSKA (reference sequence).

The chain employs TRBV24-1 and TRBJ2-3, with D tentatively TRBD1 (7 bases). Trimming pared 4 bases from V and 3 bases from J, leaving 19 bases between. The CDR3 length is 17 residues. Germline V lookup: CDR1 KGHDR, CDR2 SFDVKD. The CDR3 is CATSERTGGGGTDTQYF. In DNA form, the CDR3 reads TGTGCCACCAGTGAGCGGACAGGCGGAGGGGGAACAGATACGCAGTATTTT.

Points on this clonotype: Sequence at one end of the junction differs from germline and may be a read error. This sequence joins TRBV11-2 and TRBJ1-4; D is unclear. This CDR3 comprises 14 residues. CDR1 is SGHAT, CDR2 FQNNGV, per germline. CDR3 in DNA: TGTGCCAGCAGCTTATCCAACCTCGGCGAAAAACGGTTTTTT. Translated: CASSLSNLGEKRFF.

Details on this clonotype: A much larger clone differs by one base, so this may be a read error. This sequence joins TRBV14 and TRBJ2-1, with TRBD2 matching 7 bases. The V gene end was trimmed by 4 bases and the J gene end by 7 bases; junction bases not matched to a gene: 7. Germline V gene data show CDR1 as SGHDN and CDR2 as FVKESK. The CDR3 contains 14 residues. CDR3: CASSLFGGNNEQFF. DNA of the CDR3: TGTGCCAGCAGCCTGTTCGGGGGGAATAATGAGCAGTTCTTC.

This sequence joins TRBV7-2 and TRBJ2-7, with 10 bases aligning to TRBD2. The CDR3 length is 20 residues. The V and J ends lost 3 bases and 6 bases, in that order; junction bases with no gene match: 23. Germline CDR1 SGHTA, CDR2 FQGNSA. The CDR3: CASSLIGAFDSGRASGEQYF. The CDR3, as DNA: TGTGCCAGCAGCTTGATAGGGGCATTCGACAGCGGGAGGGCATCAGGCGAGCAGTACTTC.

This chain connects TRBV18 to TRBJ1-4, with TRBD1 identical over 9 bases. CDR1 KGHSH and CDR2 LQKENI come from the germline V gene. V lost 2 bases and J lost 8; bases outside the gene matches: 3. The CDR3 extends over 14 amino acids. This CDR3 reads CASSPDRGDEKLFF. The DNA for the CDR3 is TGTGCCAGCTCACCAGACAGGGGGGACGAAAAACTGTTTTTT.

In its sample, this clonotype was seen many times. The genes are TRBV27 and TRBJ1-1; D perhaps matches TRBD1 (6 bases). Germline V gives CDR1 MNHEY, CDR2 SMNVEV (reference sequence). Trimming shortened V by 0 bases and J by 1 base, and 9 bases separated the two germline ends. The CDR3 runs 15 residues. In nucleotides, the CDR3 is TGTGCCAGCAGTTTATCCGGAGGGGGGAACACTGAAGCTTTCTTT. This sequence encodes CASSLSGGGNTEAFF.

The chain is built from TRBV21-1 and TRBJ2-7; TRBD2 is taken as the D call from the table, unchecked against the DNA. TRBV21-1 is flagged as a pseudogene. This CDR3 has 15 residues. In DNA, the CDR3 is TGTGCCAGCAGTCCGACTAGCGGCTCTGTCGAGGAGCAGTACTTC. Its translation: CASSPTSGSVEEQYF.